The 9 T cell receptor beta chains below come from one sample, sequenced in a study of blood T cell repertoires in COVID-19. Sequenced by immunoSEQ multiplex PCR; TCRdb stores in-frame clones only, minus some. Among 150,000 to 200,000 clones listed, about 90% were seen once. The sample consisted of PBMCs or T cells enriched from blood (not recorded which). The receptors shown here come from a human donor with acute COVID-19. The donor label of this sample is uncertain.

The chain is built from TRBV24-1 and TRBJ2-7; D is perhaps TRBD1 (6 bases). V was pared by 3 bases and J by 7 bases, with 12 bases between. Germline V gene sequence: CDR1 KGHDR, CDR2 SFDVKD. The CDR3 is made up of 13 amino acids. This chain's CDR3 is CATSDPYRVEQYF. Here the CDR3 DNA reads TGTGCCACCAGTGATCCCTACAGGGTTGAGCAGTACTTC.

The chain couples TRBV7-9 to TRBJ2-1; 10 bases align to TRBD2. The CDR3 consists of 16 residues. Germline trimming cut 4 bases from V and 2 bases from J; bases unmatched to any gene: 5. CDR1 and CDR2 (germline): SEHNR, FQNEAQ (reference sequence). CDR3 bases: TGTGCCAGCAGCTCTAATAGCGGGGGGACCTACAATGAGCAGTTCTTC. It codes for CASSSNSGGTYNEQFF.

The V call is TRBV2, the J call TRBJ1-5, with D perhaps matching TRBD1 (6 bases). The CDR3 length is 13 residues. Germline assignment: CDR1 SNHLY and CDR2 FYNNEI. Trimming took off 5 bases at V and 4 bases at J, with 9 bases between the two ends. CDR3 residues: CASSWGTNQPQHF. The CDR3 DNA reads TGTGCCAGCAGTTGGGGGACAAATCAGCCCCAGCATTTT. The full variable domain, completed using reference TRBV2 and TRBJ1-5, is EPEVTQTPSHQVTQMGQEVILRCVPISNHLYFYWYRQILGQKVEFLVSFYNNEISEKSEIFDDQFSVERPDGSNFTLKIRSTKLEDSAMYFCASSWGTNQPQHFGDGTRLSIL.

This chain connects TRBV6-2 or TRBV6-3 to TRBJ1-1, with 11 bases lining up with TRBD1. From germline, CDR1 is MNHEY and CDR2 SVGEGT. V was pared by 2 bases and J by 6 bases, with 2 bases of the junction left unmatched. This CDR3 has 14 amino acids. Here the CDR3 DNA reads TGTGCCAGCAGTTACGGGACAGGGGGACCTGAAGCTTTCTTT. This encodes CASSYGTGGPEAFF.

The V gene is TRBV7-9, the J gene TRBJ2-3, with 7 positions matching TRBD2. V shed 4 bases and J 4 bases; nucleotides not matched to a gene: 5. CDR3 size: 14 residues. The V gene's germline CDR1 is SEHNR and CDR2 FQNEAQ (reference sequence). The CDR3 region has the DNA TGTGCCAGCAGCTCCAGAGCGGGGTCAGATACGCAGTATTTT. Residues: CASSSRAGSDTQYF.

The rearrangement uses TRBV19 and TRBJ2-3; weak D call: TRBD1 (7 bases). V was shortened by 4 bases and J by 2 bases, with 10 bases between the two germline ends. The CDR3 contains 14 residues. Looked up from germline, CDR1 is LNHDA and CDR2 is SQIVND (reference sequence). The chain's CDR3 is CASSTGGITDTQYF. The CDR3 bases are TGTGCCAGTAGTACAGGGGGGATCACAGATACGCAGTATTTT.

In this sample, this clone turned up once. CDR3: CASSRAPEETQYF. The CDR3 DNA reads TGTGCCAGTAGTAGGGCGCCAGAAGAGACCCAGTACTTC. This chain uses TRBV19 with TRBJ2-5; unclear D gene. V gave up 4 bases and J gave up 3 bases, with 9 bases separating them. Germline CDR1 and CDR2: LNHDA and SQIVND (reference sequence). The CDR3 spans 13 residues.

The rearrangement uses TRBV6-5 and TRBJ1-3, with 11 bases matching TRBD1. CDR1 and CDR2 (germline): MNHEY, SVGAGI. V was pared by 5 bases and J by 4 bases, with 4 bases of the junction left unmatched. This CDR3 region has 15 residues. CDR3 protein: CASSPDRGPGNTIYF. CDR3 DNA sequence: TGTGCCAGCAGTCCGGACAGGGGGCCAGGAAACACCATATATTTT.

Only one count was recorded for this clone. The rearrangement uses TRBV18 and TRBJ1-2, with D uncertain. V was clipped by 3 bases and J by 3 bases, with 5 bases between them. The CDR3 length is 12 residues. CDR1 and CDR2 (germline): KGHSH, LQKENI. The CDR3 sequence: CASSPEDYGYTF. For the CDR3, the DNA is TGTGCCAGCTCACCCGAGGACTATGGCTACACCTTC. The whole variable domain, filled in from reference TRBV18 and TRBJ1-2, reads NAGVMQNPRHLVRRRGQEARLRCSPMKGHSHVYWYRQLPEEGLKFMVYLQKENIIDESGMPKERFSAEFPKEGPSILRIQQVVRGDSAAYFCASSPEDYGYTFGSGTRLTVV.